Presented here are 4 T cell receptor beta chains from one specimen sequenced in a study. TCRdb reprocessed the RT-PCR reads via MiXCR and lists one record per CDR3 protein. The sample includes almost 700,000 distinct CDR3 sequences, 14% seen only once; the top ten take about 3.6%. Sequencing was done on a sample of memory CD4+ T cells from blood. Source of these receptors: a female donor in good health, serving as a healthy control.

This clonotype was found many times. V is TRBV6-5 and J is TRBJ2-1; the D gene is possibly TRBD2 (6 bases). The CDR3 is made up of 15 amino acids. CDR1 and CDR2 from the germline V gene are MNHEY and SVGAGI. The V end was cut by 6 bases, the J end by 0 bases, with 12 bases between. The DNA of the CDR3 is TGTGCCAGCAGAGTGACTAGGGGCTCCTACAATGAGCAGTTCTTC. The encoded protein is CASRVTRGSYNEQFF.

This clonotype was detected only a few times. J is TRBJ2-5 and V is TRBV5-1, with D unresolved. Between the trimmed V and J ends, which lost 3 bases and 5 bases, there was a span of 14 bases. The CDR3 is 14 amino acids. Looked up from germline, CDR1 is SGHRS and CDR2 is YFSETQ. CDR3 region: CASSSPRPGETQYF. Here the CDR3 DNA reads TGCGCCAGCAGCTCCCCTCGACCTGGGGAGACCCAGTACTTC. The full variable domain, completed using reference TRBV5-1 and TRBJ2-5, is KAGVTQTPRYLIKTRGQQVTLSCSPISGHRSVSWYQQTPGQGLQFLFEYFSETQRNKGNFPGRFSGRQFSNSRSEMNVSTLELGDSALYLCASSSPRPGETQYFGPGTRLLVL.

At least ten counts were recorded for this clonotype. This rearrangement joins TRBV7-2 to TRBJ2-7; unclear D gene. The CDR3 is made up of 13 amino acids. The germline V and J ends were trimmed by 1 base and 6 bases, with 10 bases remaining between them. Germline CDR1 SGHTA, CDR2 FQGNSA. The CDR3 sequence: CASSLGQRGEQYF. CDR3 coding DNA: TGTGCCAGCAGCTTAGGCCAGCGAGGCGAGCAGTACTTC. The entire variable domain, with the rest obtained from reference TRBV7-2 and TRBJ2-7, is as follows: GAGVSQSPSNKVTEKGKDVELRCDPISGHTALYWYRQSLGQGLEFLIYFQGNSAPDKSGLPSDRFSAERTGGSVSTLTIQRTQQEDSAVYLCASSLGQRGEQYFGPGTRLTVT.

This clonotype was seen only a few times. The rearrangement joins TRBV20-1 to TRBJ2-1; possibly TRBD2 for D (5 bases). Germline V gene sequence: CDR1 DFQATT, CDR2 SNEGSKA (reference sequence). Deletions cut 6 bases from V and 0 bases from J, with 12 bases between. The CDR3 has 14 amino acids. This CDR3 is CSATTDYSYNEQFF. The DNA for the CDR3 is TGCAGTGCCACGACTGACTACTCCTACAATGAGCAGTTCTTC.